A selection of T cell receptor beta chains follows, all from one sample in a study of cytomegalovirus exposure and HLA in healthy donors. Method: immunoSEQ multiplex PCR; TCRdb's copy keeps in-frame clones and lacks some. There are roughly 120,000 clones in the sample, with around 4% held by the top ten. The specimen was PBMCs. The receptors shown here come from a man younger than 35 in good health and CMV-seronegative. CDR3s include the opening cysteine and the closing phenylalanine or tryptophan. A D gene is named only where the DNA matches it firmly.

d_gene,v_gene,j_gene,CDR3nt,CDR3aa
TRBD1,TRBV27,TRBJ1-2,TGTGCCAGCTCCGCCGGGACAGGGAACTATGGCTACACCTTC,CASSAGTGNYGYTF
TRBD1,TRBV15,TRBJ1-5,TGTGCCACCAGCCAAGACAGGGGGCAATATAGCAATCAGCCCCAGCATTTT,CATSQDRGQYSNQPQHF
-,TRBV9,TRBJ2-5,TGTGCCAGCAGCGCAGGGGGGATGGGAGAGACCCAGTACTTC,CASSAGGMGETQYF
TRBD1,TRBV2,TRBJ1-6,TGTGCCAGCACTCTACAGGGGGGGGATTCACCCCTCCACTTT,CASTLQGGDSPLHF
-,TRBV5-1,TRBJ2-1,TGCGCCAGCAGCTTCCGGACACACTCCTACAATGAGCAGTTCTTC,CASSFRTHSYNEQFF
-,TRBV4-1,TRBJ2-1,TGCGCCAGCAGCCAAGAACCTAGCAAATCCTACAATGAGCAGTTCTTC,CASSQEPSKSYNEQFF
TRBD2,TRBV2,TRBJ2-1,TGTGCCAGCACCCGTTCTTGGGAGGGTGAGCAGTTCTTC,CASTRSWEGEQFF
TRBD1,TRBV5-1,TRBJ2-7,TGCGCCAGCAGCCCCCAGGGGGTGTACGAGCAGTACTTC,CASSPQGVYEQYF
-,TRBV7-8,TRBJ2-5,TGTGCCAGCAGCTCGTCATCCCGGGTAGACTGGGAGACCCAGTACTTC,CASSSSSRVDWETQYF
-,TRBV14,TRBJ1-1,TGTGCCAGCAGCCCCTTTGGAGGGGAGTACACTGAAGCTTTCTTT,CASSPFGGEYTEAFF
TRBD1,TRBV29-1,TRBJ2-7,TGCAGCGTTTTGGTGGGACAGGGTCGAGTTGCCTCCTACGAGCAGTACTTC,CSVLVGQGRVASYEQYF